This record concerns one T cell receptor beta chain sequence. The entry originates in a study of blood T cell repertoires in COVID-19. V lost 4 bases to trimming and J lost 1 base, with 13 bases between them. Germline CDR1 is SGHDT and CDR2 is YYEEEE. This CDR3 is built from 15 residues. Using immunoSEQ multiplex PCR, the repertoire was profiled, and TCRdb retains in-frame clones only, with some absent. The sample holds roughly 190,000 clones, roughly 91% seen once. The sequence was collected from a human donor in a cohort sampled during active COVID-19. The gene calls are TRBV5-6 and TRBJ2-3; a weak D match, TRBD2 (6 bases). Sequencing input: peripheral blood. CDR3 sequence reads: CASSPRTGGTDTQYF. CDR3 DNA: TGTGCCAGCAGCCCTAGAACGGGGGGCACAGATACGCAGTATTTT.